This is a list of T cell receptor beta chains from one sample in a study of technical replicates of blood from several donors. Here immunoSEQ multiplex PCR was the method, and the copy in TCRdb shows in-frame clones only, minus some. The sample lists 70,000 to 75,000 clones, 85% to 95% occurring once. Sequencing was carried out using T cells isolated from PBMCs. All receptors come from a human donor in good health. CDR3s include the opening cysteine and the closing phenylalanine or tryptophan. A D gene is named only where the DNA matches it firmly. Clone size is not always given. Where it is, it says once, few, many or a class for expanded clones.

TRBJ2-3,NA,NA,TRBV15,CATRIVAGAGTDTQYF,TGTGCCACCAGAATAGTGGCGGGGGCCGGTACAGATACGCAGTATTTT
TRBJ2-7,TRBD1,NA,TRBV5-1,CASSFTGDGYEQYF,TGCGCCAGCAGCTTTACAGGGGACGGCTACGAGCAGTACTTC
TRBJ1-1,TRBD1,once,TRBV29-1,CSVGETGENTEAFF,TGCAGCGTTGGAGAAACAGGGGAAAACACTGAAGCTTTCTTT
TRBJ2-5,TRBD2,NA,TRBV6-6,CASLASGRETQYF,TGTGCCAGCCTCGCTAGCGGGAGGGAGACCCAGTACTTC
TRBJ2-7,TRBD2,NA,TRBV10-1,CASSGPGLAGREQYF,TGCGCCAGCAGTGGTCCTGGACTAGCGGGACGGGAGCAGTACTTC
TRBJ1-2,NA,NA,TRBV5-6,CASSPLRSGYYGYTF,TGTGCCAGCAGCCCCTTGAGGTCGGGTTACTATGGCTACACCTTC
TRBJ2-1,NA,once,TRBV4-2,CASSQGYRELHNEQFF,TGTGCCAGCAGCCAAGGATACAGGGAGCTACACAATGAGCAGTTCTTC
TRBJ2-1,TRBD2,NA,TRBV30,CAWRPGTSGGAYNEQFF,TGTGCCTGGAGACCCGGGACTAGCGGGGGGGCCTACAATGAGCAGTTCTTC
TRBJ1-3,NA,NA,TRBV5-1,CASSPWTYTLSGNTIYF,TGCGCCAGCAGCCCCTGGACATACACCCTCTCTGGAAACACCATATATTTT
TRBJ2-7,TRBD2,NA,TRBV6-5,CASSSGTSFEQYF,TGTGCTAGCAGCTCCGGGACTAGCTTCGAGCAGTACTTC
TRBJ2-1,TRBD2,NA,TRBV2,CASMRTSGGAAYNEQFF,TGTGCCAGCATGCGGACTAGCGGGGGGGCTGCGTACAATGAGCAGTTCTTC
TRBJ2-5,TRBD2,NA,TRBV4-2,CASSQGTSGQETQYF,TGTGCCAGCAGCCAAGGCACTAGCGGTCAAGAGACCCAGTACTTC
TRBJ2-4,NA,NA,TRBV21-1,CASSTSLVNIQYF,TGTGCCAGCAGCACTTCCTTAGTAAACATTCAGTACTTC
TRBJ2-1,TRBD2,NA,TRBV7-9,CASTSGGSSYNEQFF,TGTGCCAGCACCTCCGGGGGGAGCTCCTACAATGAGCAGTTCTTC
TRBJ2-1,NA,NA,TRBV27,CASSLGASSYNEQFF,TGTGCCAGCAGTTTAGGCGCTAGCTCCTACAATGAGCAGTTCTTC
TRBJ2-7,TRBD2,NA,TRBV27,CASSSPSGGAYEQYF,TGTGCCAGCAGTTCCCCTAGCGGGGGAGCCTACGAGCAGTACTTC
TRBJ1-2,NA,NA,TRBV7-6,CASSFGGAGGYTF,TGTGCCAGCAGCTTTGGGGGGGCCGGTGGCTACACCTTC
TRBJ2-7,TRBD2,NA,TRBV2,CASRTASGGIYEQYF,TGTGCCAGCAGAACAGCTAGCGGGGGTATTTACGAGCAGTACTTC
TRBJ1-1,NA,NA,TRBV5-4,CASSPSGQPNTEAFF,TGTGCCAGCAGCCCCTCTGGACAGCCGAACACTGAAGCTTTCTTT
TRBJ1-5,TRBD1,NA,TRBV19,CATRGGTGTYQPQHF,TGTGCCACCCGGGGGGGGACAGGGACGTATCAGCCCCAGCATTTT
TRBJ2-7,NA,NA,TRBV5-6,CASSREDYEQYF,TGTGCCAGCAGCAGAGAGGATTACGAGCAGTACTTC
TRBJ1-1,NA,NA,TRBV5-1,CASARTDQNTEAFF,TGCGCCAGCGCGAGGACAGATCAGAACACTGAAGCTTTCTTT
TRBJ2-7,TRBD1,NA,TRBV2,CASRVGQGVGYEQYF,TGTGCCAGCAGGGTGGGACAGGGGGTTGGTTACGAGCAGTACTTC
TRBJ1-1,NA,NA,TRBV30,CAWSASGLNTEAFF,TGTGCCTGGAGTGCTAGTGGGTTGAACACTGAAGCTTTCTTT
TRBJ2-3,NA,once,TRBV7-6,CASSLAGASTDTQYF,TGTGCCAGCAGCTTAGCGGGAGCTAGCACAGATACGCAGTATTTT
TRBJ1-4,TRBD1,once,TRBV5-4,CASSPGDRRSNEKLFF,TGTGCCAGCAGCCCCGGGGACAGGAGATCTAATGAAAAACTGTTTTTT
TRBJ1-3,TRBD1,NA,TRBV10-3,CAISATGSSSGNTIYF,TGTGCCATCAGTGCGACAGGGTCAAGCTCTGGAAACACCATATATTTT
TRBJ2-3,NA,NA,TRBV9,CASSVYGSQSDTQYF,TGTGCCAGCAGCGTGTACGGGAGTCAGTCAGATACGCAGTATTTT
TRBJ2-3,NA,NA,TRBV7-8,CASSTRALTDTQYF,TGTGCCAGCAGCACTAGGGCCCTGACAGATACGCAGTATTTT
TRBJ2-7,TRBD1,NA,TRBV12-5,CASGLERTGMSVDEQYF,TGTGCTAGTGGTTTGGAACGGACAGGGATGTCGGTGGACGAGCAGTACTTC
TRBJ2-5,NA,NA,TRBV11-3,CASSPDSGQETQYF,TGTGCCAGCAGCCCTGACTCAGGGCAAGAGACCCAGTACTTC
TRBJ1-2,TRBD1,NA,TRBV7-9,CASSLPGQTYGYTF,TGTGCCAGCAGCTTGCCGGGACAGACCTATGGCTACACCTTC
TRBJ2-7,NA,NA,TRBV13,CASSLFPSRGGSFYEQYF,TGTGCCAGCAGCTTATTCCCGAGCAGGGGAGGGTCCTTTTACGAGCAGTACTTC
TRBJ1-3,NA,NA,TRBV5-4,CASSLNQGIMSGNTIYF,TGTGCCAGCAGCTTGAATCAGGGGATAATGTCTGGAAACACCATATATTTT
TRBJ2-5,NA,NA,TRBV11-2,CASRANHSYGETQYF,TGTGCCAGCAGGGCCAATCATAGCTATGGGGAGACCCAGTACTTC
TRBJ1-2,TRBD1,NA,TRBV11-3,CASSPDRADGYTF,TGTGCCAGCAGCCCGGACAGGGCTGATGGCTACACCTTC
TRBJ2-5,NA,NA,TRBV6-1,CASNLWGVGETQYF,TGTGCCAGCAATCTCTGGGGGGTGGGAGAGACCCAGTACTTC
TRBJ1-2,TRBD1,NA,TRBV6-5,CASSYRDRNGYTF,TGTGCCAGCAGTTACCGGGACAGAAATGGCTACACCTTC